This passage covers 15 T cell receptor beta chains from one sample sequenced in a study of identical twins. MiXCR, run by TCRdb on the 5' RACE reads, gives a single entry per CDR3 protein. The sample includes 1.5 million to 2 million distinct CDR3 sequences, about 32% of them seen just once. Sequenced: cord blood. Receptor source: a newborn girl in good health.

The chain joins TRBV3-1 to TRBJ2-5; TRBD2 agrees at 8 bases. V lost 7 bases, J lost 1 base, and 11 bases stayed unmatched. Germline CDR1 is LGHDT and CDR2 is YNNKEL (reference sequence). The CDR3 covers 16 residues. This CDR3 is CASTQPLTSGQETQYF. In DNA form, the CDR3 reads TGTGCCAGCACCCAGCCCCTAACTAGCGGCCAAGAGACCCAGTACTTC.

In its sample, this clonotype was seen a few times. The J gene is TRBJ2-5, the V gene TRBV2; a possible D gene is TRBD1 (6 bases). CDR1 is SNHLY and CDR2 is FYNNEI in the germline V gene. Trimming removed 10 bases from V and 1 base from J, with 13 bases in between. CDR3 length: 13 amino acids. The CDR3 loop reads CATNGQSQETQYF. The CDR3 nucleotides read TGTGCCACTAACGGACAGTCCCAAGAGACCCAGTACTTC. Supplemented by reference TRBV2 and TRBJ2-5, the full variable domain reads EPEVTQTPSHQVTQMGQEVILRCVPISNHLYFYWYRQILGQKVEFLVSFYNNEISEKSEIFDDQFSVERPDGSNFTLKIRSTKLEDSAMYFCATNGQSQETQYFGPGTRLLVL.

The DNA for the CDR3 is TGCGCCAGCAGCTCGGAGGTCCAGCTTAGGGAGACCCAGTACTTC. This sequence encodes CASSSEVQLRETQYF. This sequence joins TRBV5-1 and TRBJ2-5; a weak D match, TRBD2 (5 bases). Trimming took off 3 bases at V and 5 bases at J, with 17 bases between the two ends. This CDR3 comprises 15 residues. CDR1 and CDR2 (germline): SGHRS, YFSETQ.

The rearrangement uses TRBV9 and TRBJ2-2, with a possible D match to TRBD2 (6 bases). The CDR3 is 15 amino acids. The V end lost 1 base, the J end lost 0 bases, and 7 bases lay between the germline ends. Germline V gene sequence: CDR1 SGDLS, CDR2 YYNGEE. The CDR3 DNA sequence: TGTGCCAGCAGCGTACGGACTACGAACACCGGGGAGCTGTTTTTT. It encodes CASSVRTTNTGELFF.

This clonotype has more than one count but fewer than ten. The genes are TRBV29-1 and TRBJ2-1; D may be TRBD1 or TRBD2 (5 bases each). The DNA end is more similar to TRBJ2-7, so the J call may be wrong. The length of the CDR3 is 14 residues. The V gene's germline CDR1 is SQVTM and CDR2 ANQGSEA. The CDR3 protein is CSVSWGSSYNEQYF. The CDR3 DNA follows: TGCAGCGTTTCATGGGGGAGCTCCTACAATGAGCAGTACTTC.

This sequence joins TRBV6-1 and TRBJ1-5; the match to TRBD1 covers 9 bases. The CDR3 totals 14 residues. Germline CDR1 reads MNHNS; CDR2 reads SASEGT. V dropped 10 bases and J dropped 3; count of bases not matched to a gene: 7. The DNA of the CDR3 is TGTGCCACCAACCGGGACAGGGTCAATCAGCCCCAGCATTTT. It codes for CATNRDRVNQPQHF.

On this clonotype: Germline and junction disagree at one end, which may indicate a read error. CDR3 nucleotides: TGTGCCAGCAGTCTAGCGGGGTCCTACAATGAGCGGTACTTC. This translates into CASSLAGSYNERYF. The V call is TRBV2, the J call TRBJ2-1; 9 positions match TRBD2. In germline, CDR1 is SNHLY, CDR2 FYNNEI. This CDR3 region has 14 residues. The whole variable domain, filled in from reference TRBV2 and TRBJ2-1, reads EPEVTQTPSHQVTQMGQEVILRCVPISNHLYFYWYRQILGQKVEFLVSFYNNEISEKSEIFDDQFSVERPDGSNFTLKIRSTKLEDSAMYFCASSLAGSYNERYFGPGTRLTVL.

The rearrangement links TRBV5-1 to TRBJ1-2, with TRBD1 as a possible D gene (6 bases). Germline V gene lookup returns CDR1 SGHRS and CDR2 YFSETQ. There are 16 residues in the CDR3. Trimming took 4 bases from V and 0 from J, leaving 16 bases between them. The CDR3 region has the DNA TGCGCCAGCAGCCTAAACAGGGTGGGGTCTAACTATGGCTACACCTTC. Encoded protein: CASSLNRVGSNYGYTF.

This chain joins TRBV6-1 and TRBJ2-1; possible D gene TRBD1, 6 bases. V shed 2 bases and J shed 10 bases, with 15 bases lying between them. This CDR3 region has 14 residues. CDR1 MNHNS and CDR2 SASEGT come from the germline V gene. CDR3 sequence (DNA): TGTGCCAGCAGTGAATTGGACAGTAGAGGGGAGCAGTTCTTC. It encodes CASSELDSRGEQFF.

The V call is TRBV7-2, the J call TRBJ2-7, with TRBD2 identical over 11 bases. CDR1 SGHTA and CDR2 FQGNSA come from the germline V gene. This CDR3 contains 17 residues. V shed 1 base and J 2 bases; nucleotides not matched to a gene: 7. In DNA, the CDR3 is TGTGCCAGCAGCTTAGGGGGAACTAGCGGGAGCACCTACGAGCAGTACTTC. It is translated as CASSLGGTSGSTYEQYF.

This clonotype was recorded at least ten times. The chain links TRBV20-1 to TRBJ2-3; 10 bases are a match to TRBD2. Germline V gene data show CDR1 as DFQATT and CDR2 as SNEGSKA (reference sequence). The V segment lost 4 bases and the J segment 5 bases; nucleotides outside the gene matches: 12. The CDR3 loop spans 16 amino acids. The CDR3 region has the DNA TGCAGTGCTAACTTTCCTCTAGCGGGAGTCGTAGATACGCAGTATTTT. Its protein is CSANFPLAGVVDTQYF.

The table lists this clonotype with a few counts. This chain uses TRBV28 with TRBJ2-5; 8 nucleotides agree with TRBD2. Germline values: CDR1 MDHEN, CDR2 SYDVKM. The trim removed 6 bases at V and 1 base at J, leaving 10 bases unmatched. CDR3 length: 16 residues. The CDR3 DNA sequence: TGTGCCAGCAGCCGCCCCAACACTAGCGGCCAAGAGACCCAGTACTTC. Its protein is CASSRPNTSGQETQYF.

This clonotype has only a few counts. The chain recombines TRBV20-1 with TRBJ1-2, with D possibly TRBD1 on 5 matching bases. CDR3 length: 15 residues. Trimming shortened V by 0 bases and J by 5 bases, and 16 bases separated the two germline ends. Germline V gives CDR1 DFQATT, CDR2 SNEGSKA (reference sequence). Written as DNA, the CDR3 is TGCAGTGCTAGAGATCGGGTAGGGGTAACATATGGCTACACCTTC. This encodes CSARDRVGVTYGYTF.

This clonotype was picked up a small number of times. The CDR3 spells CASTFSEGGTQYF. As DNA, the CDR3 is TGCGCCAGCACCTTCTCAGAGGGTGGGACCCAGTACTTC. The chain links TRBV5-1 to TRBJ2-5, with a tentative D call TRBD2 (5 bases). Germline V gives CDR1 SGHRS, CDR2 YFSETQ. Trimming stripped 6 bases from V and 7 bases from J, with 16 bases between. This CDR3 is 13 amino acids long. Together with reference TRBV5-1 and TRBJ2-5, the CDR3 gives the full variable domain: KAGVTQTPRYLIKTRGQQVTLSCSPISGHRSVSWYQQTPGQGLQFLFEYFSETQRNKGNFPGRFSGRQFSNSRSEMNVSTLELGDSALYLCASTFSEGGTQYFGPGTRLLVL.

In DNA, the CDR3 is TGTGCCAGCAGCCAAGACGGGACTAGACTTTCCTACGAGCAGTACTTC. Translation: CASSQDGTRLSYEQYF. The J gene is TRBJ2-7, the V gene TRBV3-1, with 8 bases fitting TRBD2. Trimming removed 0 bases from V and 1 base from J; junction bases left unmatched: 5. This CDR3 comprises 16 residues. Germline assignment: CDR1 LGHDT and CDR2 YNNKEL (reference sequence).